The present entry profiles one TCR beta chain with its context. This table comes from immunoSEQ multiplex PCR, and its TCRdb copy is limited to in-frame clones, with some not included. Here the sample spans 35,000 to 45,000 clones, 65% to 70% being singletons. This sample is drawn from a study of radiotherapy plus CTLA-4 blockade in lung cancer. CDR1 is SNHLY and CDR2 is FYNNEI in the germline V gene. V lost 7 bases to trimming and J lost 0 bases, with 12 bases between them. The CDR3 has 14 amino acids. V is TRBV2 and J is TRBJ1-2; no firm D call. The sequence was obtained from a human donor with non-small cell lung cancer who had a partial response to radiotherapy plus ipilimumab. The sequences come from peripheral blood, collected from a patient treated with radiotherapy plus ipilimumab. As DNA, the CDR3 is TGTGCCAGCACCGACCGCGCGGCTAACTATGGCTACACCTTC. Its protein product is CASTDRAANYGYTF.